Listed below are T cell receptor beta chains from one sample, sequenced in a study of early T cells in non-severe SARS-CoV-2 infection. One entry per CDR3 protein results from TCRdb running MiXCR on the 5' RACE reads. Among approximately 66,000 distinct CDR3 sequences listed, more than 10% were seen once. The sample here was whole blood, taken at baseline. The receptors here all came from an adult who was a healthcare worker with PCR-confirmed SARS-CoV-2 infection or an uninfected control (not recorded which). The donor label of this sample is uncertain. Each CDR3 is given with its conserved first and last residue. The D gene is left open where the match is weak. Size tells how often a clone was seen (once, few, many) or the class of an expanded clone, and some rows leave it out.

V gene: TRBV27; J gene: TRBJ1-4; D gene: TRBD1; clone size: few; CDR3 protein: CASLDRGSPGKLFF; CDR3 DNA: TGTGCCAGCCTTGACAGGGGCAGCCCGGGGAAACTGTTTTTT
V gene: TRBV6-5; J gene: TRBJ2-2; D gene: NA; clone size: many; CDR3 protein: CASSYGTYGTGELFF; CDR3 DNA: TGTGCCAGCAGTTACGGGACCTATGGCACCGGGGAGCTGTTTTTT
V gene: TRBV12-3/TRBV12-4; J gene: TRBJ1-2; D gene: TRBD1; clone size: NA; CDR3 protein: CASRGQGSGYTF; CDR3 DNA: TGTGCCAGCAGGGGACAGGGGAGCGGCTACACCTTC
V gene: TRBV12-3/TRBV12-4; J gene: TRBJ1-1; D gene: NA; clone size: many; CDR3 protein: CASSLLQGAEAFF; CDR3 DNA: TGTGCCAGCAGCTTATTACAGGGAGCTGAAGCTTTCTTT
V gene: TRBV20-1; J gene: TRBJ1-4; D gene: NA; clone size: few; CDR3 protein: CSARIGTATNEKLFF; CDR3 DNA: TGCAGTGCTAGAATAGGGACCGCAACTAATGAAAAACTGTTTTTT
V gene: TRBV5-4; J gene: TRBJ2-3; D gene: NA; clone size: few; CDR3 protein: CASSPTGTNTDTQYF; CDR3 DNA: TGTGCCAGCAGCCCGACAGGGACTAACACAGATACGCAGTATTTT
V gene: TRBV12-3/TRBV12-4; J gene: TRBJ2-1; D gene: TRBD2; clone size: few; CDR3 protein: CASRAGPPGSYNEQFF; CDR3 DNA: TGTGCCAGCAGAGCGGGACCCCCAGGGAGTTACAATGAGCAGTTCTTC
V gene: TRBV3-1; J gene: TRBJ1-6; D gene: NA; clone size: NA; CDR3 protein: CASSPTGPNSPLHF; CDR3 DNA: TGTGCCAGCAGCCCAACGGGCCCCAATTCACCCCTCCACTTT
V gene: TRBV6-2/TRBV6-3; J gene: TRBJ1-2; D gene: TRBD1; clone size: few; CDR3 protein: CASNTWTGVTYGYTF; CDR3 DNA: TGTGCCAGCAATACTTGGACAGGGGTTACCTATGGCTACACCTTC
V gene: TRBV5-1; J gene: TRBJ2-3; D gene: NA; clone size: NA; CDR3 protein: CASSLRTVRDTQYF; CDR3 DNA: TGCGCCAGCAGCTTGCGGACAGTCAGAGATACGCAGTATTTT
V gene: TRBV11-3; J gene: TRBJ2-3; D gene: TRBD2; clone size: NA; CDR3 protein: CASSLAEASGGGNTQYF; CDR3 DNA: TGTGCCAGCAGCTTAGCGGAGGCTAGCGGGGGGGGAAATACGCAGTATTTT
V gene: TRBV5-1; J gene: TRBJ2-4; D gene: TRBD2; clone size: NA; CDR3 protein: CASSFMSAGVDIQYF; CDR3 DNA: TGCGCCAGCAGCTTCATGTCAGCGGGGGTCGACATTCAGTACTTC
V gene: TRBV5-4; J gene: TRBJ1-3; D gene: NA; clone size: few; CDR3 protein: CASSLGDSGNTIYF; CDR3 DNA: TGTGCCAGCAGCTTAGGGGACTCTGGAAACACCATATATTTT
V gene: TRBV2; J gene: TRBJ1-1; D gene: NA; clone size: few; CDR3 protein: CASSDRAVLNTEAFF; CDR3 DNA: TGTGCCAGCAGTGATCGGGCAGTGCTAAACACTGAAGCTTTCTTT
V gene: TRBV20-1; J gene: TRBJ2-5; D gene: NA; clone size: many; CDR3 protein: CSARDRGETQYF; CDR3 DNA: TGCAGTGCTAGAGATCGGGGGGAGACCCAGTACTTC
V gene: TRBV2; J gene: TRBJ2-5; D gene: TRBD2; clone size: few; CDR3 protein: CASRLAGGLWTQYF; CDR3 DNA: TGTGCCAGCAGGCTAGCGGGGGGCCTATGGACCCAGTACTTC
V gene: TRBV27; J gene: TRBJ1-6; D gene: NA; clone size: NA; CDR3 protein: CASSLAYNSPLHF; CDR3 DNA: TGTGCCAGCAGTTTGGCCTATAATTCACCCCTCCACTTT
V gene: TRBV6-1; J gene: TRBJ1-2; D gene: TRBD1; clone size: few; CDR3 protein: CASNRQGPNYGYTF; CDR3 DNA: TGTGCCAGCAACCGACAGGGACCTAACTATGGCTACACCTTC
V gene: TRBV6-5; J gene: TRBJ1-1; D gene: NA; clone size: NA; CDR3 protein: CASSYSNLMNTEAFF; CDR3 DNA: TGTGCCAGCAGTTACTCTAACCTCATGAACACTGAAGCTTTCTTT
V gene: TRBV20-1; J gene: TRBJ2-5; D gene: TRBD1; clone size: NA; CDR3 protein: CSALQGIAQETQYF; CDR3 DNA: TGCAGTGCTCTACAGGGGATCGCCCAAGAGACCCAGTACTTC
V gene: TRBV2; J gene: TRBJ1-1; D gene: NA; clone size: NA; CDR3 protein: CASTLEGGDTEAFF; CDR3 DNA: TGTGCCAGCACCCTAGAGGGGGGTGACACTGAAGCTTTCTTT
V gene: TRBV18; J gene: TRBJ2-3; D gene: NA; clone size: NA; CDR3 protein: CASSPLIADTQYF; CDR3 DNA: TGTGCCAGCTCACCGCTCATAGCGGATACGCAGTATTTT
V gene: TRBV6-1; J gene: TRBJ2-3; D gene: NA; clone size: NA; CDR3 protein: CASSAGISSDTQYF; CDR3 DNA: TGTGCCAGCAGTGCAGGGATTTCGTCCGATACGCAGTATTTT
V gene: TRBV4-1; J gene: TRBJ2-1; D gene: NA; clone size: NA; CDR3 protein: CASSPPGVSEQFF; CDR3 DNA: TGCGCCAGCAGCCCCCCGGGAGTTTCTGAGCAGTTCTTC
V gene: TRBV7-2; J gene: TRBJ1-1; D gene: TRBD1; clone size: many; CDR3 protein: CASSYGQGRGTEAFF; CDR3 DNA: TGTGCCAGCAGCTACGGACAGGGCCGGGGCACTGAAGCTTTCTTT
V gene: TRBV19; J gene: TRBJ1-5; D gene: NA; clone size: NA; CDR3 protein: CASHGSASQPQHF; CDR3 DNA: TGTGCCAGTCATGGCAGCGCTTCCCAGCCCCAGCATTTT
V gene: TRBV21-1; J gene: TRBJ1-4; D gene: NA; clone size: NA; CDR3 protein: CATCPDRRGQGTNEKLFF; CDR3 DNA: TGTGCCACCTGCCCAGATAGAAGGGGACAGGGGACTAATGAAAAACTGTTTTTT
V gene: TRBV2; J gene: TRBJ1-1; D gene: NA; clone size: many; CDR3 protein: CASSVGGSIMNTEAFF; CDR3 DNA: TGTGCCAGCAGTGTGGGGGGATCGATCATGAACACTGAAGCTTTCTTT
V gene: TRBV3-1; J gene: TRBJ1-2; D gene: NA; clone size: few; CDR3 protein: CASSLRRESSQGYTF; CDR3 DNA: TGTGCCAGCAGCTTAAGACGGGAAAGCTCCCAAGGCTACACCTTC
V gene: TRBV4-1; J gene: TRBJ1-3; D gene: TRBD1; clone size: NA; CDR3 protein: CASSQLTGQGSGNTIYF; CDR3 DNA: TGCGCCAGCAGCCAACTAACGGGACAGGGATCTGGAAACACCATATATTTT
V gene: TRBV7-9; J gene: TRBJ1-2; D gene: NA; clone size: few; CDR3 protein: CASSPPEAQSYTF; CDR3 DNA: TGTGCCAGCAGCCCCCCTGAGGCCCAAAGCTACACCTTC
V gene: TRBV6-5; J gene: TRBJ1-6; D gene: NA; clone size: NA; CDR3 protein: CASKGQVNSPLHF; CDR3 DNA: TGTGCCAGCAAGGGGCAGGTTAATTCACCCCTCCACTTT
V gene: TRBV7-7; J gene: TRBJ2-2; D gene: NA; clone size: many; CDR3 protein: CASSPRTGRDGELFF; CDR3 DNA: TGTGCCAGCAGCCCACGGACAGGGAGGGACGGGGAGCTGTTTTTT
V gene: TRBV6-6; J gene: TRBJ1-2; D gene: NA; clone size: many; CDR3 protein: CASKAGHGYTF; CDR3 DNA: TGTGCCAGCAAGGCAGGGCATGGCTACACCTTC
V gene: TRBV2; J gene: TRBJ2-5; D gene: NA; clone size: NA; CDR3 protein: CASSRDSETQYF; CDR3 DNA: TGTGCCAGCAGTAGGGACTCGGAGACCCAGTACTTC
V gene: TRBV7-2; J gene: TRBJ1-1; D gene: NA; clone size: few; CDR3 protein: CASSLGSTEAFF; CDR3 DNA: TGTGCCAGCAGCTTAGGGTCCACTGAAGCTTTCTTT
V gene: TRBV10-2; J gene: TRBJ2-2; D gene: TRBD1; clone size: NA; CDR3 protein: CASTLDRGAGELFF; CDR3 DNA: TGCGCCAGCACCCTCGACAGGGGGGCCGGGGAGCTGTTTTTT
V gene: TRBV20-1; J gene: TRBJ1-2; D gene: TRBD1; clone size: many; CDR3 protein: CSASPGTGEYGYTF; CDR3 DNA: TGCAGTGCTAGTCCCGGGACAGGGGAATATGGCTACACCTTC
V gene: TRBV6-5; J gene: TRBJ2-3; D gene: NA; clone size: NA; CDR3 protein: CASSSPGQSADTQYF; CDR3 DNA: TGTGCCAGCAGTTCCCCAGGCCAAAGTGCAGATACGCAGTATTTT
V gene: TRBV27; J gene: TRBJ2-1; D gene: TRBD1; clone size: many; CDR3 protein: CASSLQGATYNEQFF; CDR3 DNA: TGTGCCAGCAGTCTACAGGGGGCTACCTACAATGAGCAGTTCTTC
V gene: TRBV2; J gene: TRBJ2-5; D gene: NA; clone size: NA; CDR3 protein: CASRARETQYF; CDR3 DNA: TGTGCCAGCCGAGCGCGAGAGACCCAGTACTTC
V gene: TRBV5-1; J gene: TRBJ1-6; D gene: NA; clone size: NA; CDR3 protein: CASSLSGSILALHF; CDR3 DNA: NA
V gene: TRBV7-2; J gene: TRBJ1-2; D gene: NA; clone size: NA; CDR3 protein: CASRGAAKLYGYTF; CDR3 DNA: TGTGCCAGCCGGGGAGCAGCGAAATTATATGGCTACACCTTC
V gene: TRBV20-1; J gene: TRBJ2-2; D gene: NA; clone size: few; CDR3 protein: CSATNTGELFF; CDR3 DNA: TGCAGTGCGACGAACACCGGGGAGCTGTTTTTT
V gene: TRBV2; J gene: TRBJ1-2; D gene: NA; clone size: NA; CDR3 protein: CASRDQGRGYTF; CDR3 DNA: TGTGCCAGCAGGGATCAGGGGAGAGGCTACACCTTC
V gene: TRBV12-3/TRBV12-4; J gene: TRBJ1-5; D gene: TRBD1; clone size: many; CDR3 protein: CASHPRGDQPQHF; CDR3 DNA: TGTGCCAGCCACCCCAGGGGGGATCAGCCCCAGCATTTT
V gene: TRBV7-2; J gene: TRBJ1-2; D gene: TRBD1; clone size: few; CDR3 protein: CASSFKSRGTNYGYTF; CDR3 DNA: TGTGCCAGCAGCTTCAAATCCAGGGGGACTAACTATGGCTACACCTTC
V gene: TRBV9; J gene: TRBJ1-6; D gene: NA; clone size: NA; CDR3 protein: CASSPRPQNSPLHF; CDR3 DNA: TGTGCCAGCAGCCCCCGCCCTCAGAATTCACCCCTCCACTTT
V gene: TRBV2; J gene: TRBJ2-3; D gene: TRBD1; clone size: few; CDR3 protein: CASRNNRGLDTQYF; CDR3 DNA: TGTGCCAGCAGAAACAACAGGGGTTTAGATACGCAGTATTTT
V gene: TRBV30; J gene: TRBJ1-2; D gene: NA; clone size: NA; CDR3 protein: CAWDTTGDGYTF; CDR3 DNA: TGTGCCTGGGATACCACGGGAGATGGCTACACCTTC
V gene: TRBV7-9; J gene: TRBJ2-2; D gene: NA; clone size: many; CDR3 protein: CASSPRLSGRGLFVGELFF; CDR3 DNA: TGTGCCAGCAGCCCGAGGCTTTCGGGCAGGGGACTTTTCGTCGGGGAGCTGTTTTTT
V gene: TRBV6-5; J gene: TRBJ1-5; D gene: NA; clone size: few; CDR3 protein: CASSFSGLSNQPQHF; CDR3 DNA: TGTGCCAGCAGTTTCTCAGGTCTTAGCAATCAGCCCCAGCATTTT
V gene: TRBV10-2; J gene: TRBJ1-5; D gene: NA; clone size: NA; CDR3 protein: CASSDTSPQPQHF; CDR3 DNA: TGCGCCAGCAGTGACACGTCCCCGCAGCCCCAGCATTTT